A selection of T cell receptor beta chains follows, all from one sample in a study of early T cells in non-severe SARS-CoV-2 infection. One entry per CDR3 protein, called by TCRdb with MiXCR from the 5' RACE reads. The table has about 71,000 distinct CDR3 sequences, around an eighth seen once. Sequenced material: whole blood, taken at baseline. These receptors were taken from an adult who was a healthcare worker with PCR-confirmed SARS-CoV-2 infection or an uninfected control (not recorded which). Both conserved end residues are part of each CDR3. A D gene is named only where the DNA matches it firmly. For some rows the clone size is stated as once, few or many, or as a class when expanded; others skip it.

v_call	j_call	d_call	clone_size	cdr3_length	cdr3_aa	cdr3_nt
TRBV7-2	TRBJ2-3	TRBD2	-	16	CASSQNPGLAGDTQYF	TGTGCCAGCAGCCAGAACCCGGGACTAGCGGGGGATACGCAGTATTTT
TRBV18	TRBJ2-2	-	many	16	CASSPPEGWSSGELFF	TGTGCCAGCTCACCACCGGAGGGGTGGAGTTCCGGGGAGCTGTTTTTT
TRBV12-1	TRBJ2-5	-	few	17	CASSLDERSGGAETQYF	TGTGCCAGCAGCTTAGACGAAAGATCAGGGGGCGCAGAGACCCAGTACTTC
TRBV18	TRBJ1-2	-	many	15	CASSPSRGPNYGYTF	TGTGCCAGCTCACCTTCAAGGGGACCGAACTATGGCTACACCTTC
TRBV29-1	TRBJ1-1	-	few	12	CSVEGTGTEAFF	TGCAGCGTTGAAGGGACCGGGACTGAAGCTTTCTTT
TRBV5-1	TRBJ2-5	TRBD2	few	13	CASSFPGGETQYF	TGCGCCAGCAGCTTCCCGGGGGGAGAGACCCAGTACTTC
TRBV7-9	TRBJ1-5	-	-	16	CASSLFSGNSNQPQHF	TGTGCCAGCAGCTTATTTTCCGGAAATAGCAATCAGCCCCAGCATTTT
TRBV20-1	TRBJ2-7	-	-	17	CSARDKAGVGVGGEQYF	TGCAGTGCTAGAGATAAGGCGGGCGTAGGGGTAGGCGGCGAGCAGTACTTC
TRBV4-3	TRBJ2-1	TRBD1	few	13	CASSQNRGREQFF	TGCGCCAGCAGCCAAAACAGGGGGCGAGAGCAGTTCTTC
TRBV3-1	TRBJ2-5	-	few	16	CASSQEKGRAQETQYF	TGTGCCAGCAGCCAAGAGAAAGGACGGGCACAAGAGACCCAGTACTTC
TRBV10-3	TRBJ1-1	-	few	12	CAVRGANTEAFF	TGTGCCGTGAGGGGGGCGAACACTGAAGCTTTCTTT
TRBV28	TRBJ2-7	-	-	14	CASSARIIRSEQYF	TGTGCCAGCAGCGCGAGGATCATCCGGAGCGAGCAGTACTTC
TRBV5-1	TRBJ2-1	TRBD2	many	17	CASSQSPSGGARGEQFF	TGCGCCAGCAGCCAATCCCCTAGCGGGGGGGCCCGAGGCGAGCAGTTCTTC
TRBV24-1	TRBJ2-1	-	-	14	CVTSDLYGGNEQFF	TGTGTCACCAGTGATTTGTACGGAGGCAATGAGCAGTTCTTC
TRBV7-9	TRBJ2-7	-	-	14	CASSLSAGNYEQYF	TGTGCCAGCAGCTTATCGGCAGGCAACTACGAGCAGTACTTC
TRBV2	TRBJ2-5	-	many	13	CASITQSQETQYF	TGTGCCAGCATCACTCAGAGCCAAGAGACCCAGTACTTC